This entry is about one T cell receptor (beta chain). Its antigen is not known. Compared with germline, one end of the junction differs, possibly owing to a read error. This sample is part of a study of graft-versus-host responses after intestinal transplantation. Study context: Transplant types were multivisceral, liver-intestinal, or isolated intestinal. Each recipient received anti-thymocyte globulin induction, then tacrolimus and steroids for roughly 3 years.

Study-wide results and limits: The presence of high graft-versus-host to host-versus-graft clonal ratios in allografts characterized patients with graft-donor T cell macrochimerism. The marrow of recipients harbored GvH clones, and ileum or blood showed some of them first.

The CDR3 consists of 15 residues. Germline CDR1 is SGHTA and CDR2 is FQGTGA. The data were produced by immunoSEQ multiplex PCR, yet TCRdb's version contains in-frame clones alone and is incomplete. The sample holds some 80,000 clones; 75% to 95% are singletons and the top ten take 7% to 9.5%. The TCR was taken from a human donor who was the organ donor for an intestinal transplant. The sample consisted of unstimulated CD8+ T cells sorted from spleen or lymph node cells, taken before transplant. The chain couples TRBV7-3 to TRBJ2-1; TRBD2 aligns across 10 bases. The CDR3 is CASSPLAGAGNEQLF. For the CDR3, the DNA is TGTGCCAGCAGCCCGCTAGCGGGGGCTGGAAATGAGCAGCTCTTC.